This T cell receptor beta chain was profiled in a study of blood T cells in healthy people across ages. PCR was performed a second time for about 6 to 11 cycles using a sample-barcoded 5' primer and a J-beta primer mix. TCRdb analysed the 5' RACE reads with MiXCR anew, one entry per CDR3 protein. The repertoire consists of approximately 1,700,000 distinct CDR3 sequences, with roughly two fifths occurring once and the leading ten covering under 30%. Germline CDR1 reads DFQATT; CDR2 reads SNEGSKA (reference sequence). The CDR3 runs to 13 residues. With 8 bases clipped from V and 1 base from J, the junction kept 7 bases outside the gene matches.

The sample was blood. The sequence was obtained from a human donor in good health. The genes are TRBV20-1 and TRBJ1-1; TRBD1 aligns across 7 bases. CDR3 residues: CSLNRGQNTEAFF. CDR3 bases: TGCAGTCTCAACAGGGGACAGAACACTGAAGCTTTCTTT.